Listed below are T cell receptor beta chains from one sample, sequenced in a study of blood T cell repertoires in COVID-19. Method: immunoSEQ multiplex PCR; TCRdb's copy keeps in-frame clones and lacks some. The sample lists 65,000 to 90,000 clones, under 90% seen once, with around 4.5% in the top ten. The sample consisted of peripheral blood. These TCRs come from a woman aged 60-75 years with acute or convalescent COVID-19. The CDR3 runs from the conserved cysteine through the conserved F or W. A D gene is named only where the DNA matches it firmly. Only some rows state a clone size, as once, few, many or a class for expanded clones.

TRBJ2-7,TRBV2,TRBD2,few,CASRETGLAVSKQYF,TGTGCCAGCAGAGAGACGGGACTAGCGGTTAGTAAGCAGTACTTC
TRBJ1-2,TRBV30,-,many,CAWRETGTYGYTF,TGTGCCTGGAGGGAAACAGGGACCTATGGCTACACCTTC
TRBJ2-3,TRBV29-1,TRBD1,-,CSVANRGGTDTQYF,TGCAGCGTTGCCAACAGGGGAGGCACAGATACGCAGTATTTT
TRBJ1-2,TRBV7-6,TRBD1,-,CASSQLDRSNYGYTF,TGTGCCAGCAGCCAGCTGGACAGGTCTAACTATGGCTACACCTTC
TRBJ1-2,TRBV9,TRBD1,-,CASSPRTGPSPNYGYTF,TGTGCCAGCAGCCCCCGGACAGGACCCTCTCCTAACTATGGCTACACCTTC
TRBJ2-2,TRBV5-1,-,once,CASSLTMSGELFF,TGCGCCAGCAGCTTGACTATGTCCGGGGAGCTGTTTTTT
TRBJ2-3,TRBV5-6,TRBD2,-,CASSLELAGGFADTQYF,TGTGCCAGCAGCTTGGAACTAGCGGGAGGGTTCGCCGATACGCAGTATTTT
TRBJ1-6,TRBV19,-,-,CASTHRAGSDSPLHF,TGTGCCAGTACCCACAGGGCCGGCTCGGATTCACCCCTCCACTTT
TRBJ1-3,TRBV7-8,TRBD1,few,CASSYRGSGNTIYF,TGTGCCAGCAGCTACAGGGGCTCTGGAAACACCATATATTTT
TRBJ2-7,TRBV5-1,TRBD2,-,CASSLGLAVSYEQYF,TGCGCCAGCAGCTTGGGACTAGCGGTGTCCTACGAGCAGTACTTC
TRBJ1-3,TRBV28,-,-,CASSLGQGRNTIYF,TGTGCCAGCAGTTTAGGTCAGGGGAGAAACACCATATATTTT
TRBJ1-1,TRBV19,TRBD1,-,CASSIRTGSGTEAFF,TGTGCCAGTAGTATCCGGACAGGGTCGGGCACTGAAGCTTTCTTT
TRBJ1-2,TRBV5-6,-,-,CASSLRGNGYTF,TGTGCCAGCAGCCTGCGGGGGAATGGCTACACCTTC
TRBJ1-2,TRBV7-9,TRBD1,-,CASSLMTGHGGYTF,TGTGCCAGCAGCTTAATGACAGGGCACGGAGGCTACACCTTC
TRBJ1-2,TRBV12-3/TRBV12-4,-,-,CASSPDLRWGYTF,TGTGCCAGCAGTCCCGACTTAAGGTGGGGCTACACCTTC
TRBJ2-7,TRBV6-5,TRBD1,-,CASSGVTGNTYEQYF,TGTGCCAGCAGCGGCGTGACAGGGAATACCTACGAGCAGTACTTC
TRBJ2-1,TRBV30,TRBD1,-,CAWSVRLRGRYNEQFF,TGTGCCTGGAGTGTACGGTTGAGGGGGCGTTACAATGAGCAGTTCTTC
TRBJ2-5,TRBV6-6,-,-,CASRPSAQETQYF,TGTGCCAGCAGGCCTAGCGCACAAGAGACCCAGTACTTC
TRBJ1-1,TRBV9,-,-,CASSPVGPNTEAFF,TGTGCCAGCAGCCCCGTTGGCCCGAACACTGAAGCTTTCTTT
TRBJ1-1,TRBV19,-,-,CASSHGQMNTEAFF,TGTGCCAGTAGTCACGGACAGATGAACACTGAAGCTTTCTTT
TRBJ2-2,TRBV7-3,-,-,CASSSRLGTGELFF,TGTGCCAGCAGCTCACGACTAGGTACCGGGGAGCTGTTTTTT
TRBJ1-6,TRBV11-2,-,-,CASSFGGSPDSPLHF,TGTGCCAGCAGCTTCGGCGGGTCTCCAGACTCACCCCTCCACTTT
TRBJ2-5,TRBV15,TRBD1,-,CATTGRTGGLETQYF,TGTGCCACCACGGGCCGGACAGGGGGCTTGGAGACCCAGTACTTC
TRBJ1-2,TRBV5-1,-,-,CASSLETKGGGYTF,TGCGCCAGCAGCTTGGAAACAAAGGGAGGAGGCTACACCTTC
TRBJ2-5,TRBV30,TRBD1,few,CAWSSHRDRGWVEKTQYF,TGTGCCTGGAGTTCCCATCGGGACAGGGGTTGGGTGGAGAAGACCCAGTACTTC